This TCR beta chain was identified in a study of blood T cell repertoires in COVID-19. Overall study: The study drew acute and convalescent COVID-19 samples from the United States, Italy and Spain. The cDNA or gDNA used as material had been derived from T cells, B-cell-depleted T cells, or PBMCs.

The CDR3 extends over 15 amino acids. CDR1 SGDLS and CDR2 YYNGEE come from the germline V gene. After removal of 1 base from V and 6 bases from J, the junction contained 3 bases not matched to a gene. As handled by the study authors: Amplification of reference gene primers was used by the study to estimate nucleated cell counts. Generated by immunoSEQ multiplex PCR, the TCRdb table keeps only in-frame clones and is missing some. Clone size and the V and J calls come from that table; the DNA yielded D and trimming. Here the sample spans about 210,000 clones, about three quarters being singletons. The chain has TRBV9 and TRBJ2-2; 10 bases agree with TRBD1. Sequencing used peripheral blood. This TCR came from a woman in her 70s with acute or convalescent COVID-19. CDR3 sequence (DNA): TGTGCCAGCAGCGTACATGGACAGGGGGCCGGGGAGCTGTTTTTT. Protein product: CASSVHGQGAGELFF.